Below, 21 T cell receptor beta chains from the same sample are listed, as sequenced in a study of cytomegalovirus exposure and HLA in healthy donors. Both 60 Vbeta primers and 13 Jbeta primers went into the PCR. The assay was immunoSEQ multiplex PCR, and TCRdb's table has in-frame clones only and misses some. The repertoire consists of under 200,000 clones, with around 82% occurring once and the leading ten covering more than 5.5%. Input material: PBMCs. These receptors were obtained from a man aged 35 to 55 in good health and CMV-seronegative.

This chain connects TRBV7-8 to TRBJ2-2; D is uncertain. Looked up from germline, CDR1 is SGHVS and CDR2 is FQNEAQ. The CDR3 runs to 13 residues. Deletions cut 4 bases from V and 6 bases from J, with 9 bases between. The CDR3 here is CASSSIEAGELFF. CDR3 DNA: TGTGCCAGCAGCTCAATCGAGGCCGGGGAGCTGTTTTTT.

This clone has just one count. This chain uses TRBV7-2 with TRBJ1-4, with D perhaps TRBD1 (5 bases). Germline V gene data show CDR1 as SGHTA and CDR2 as FQGNSA. The CDR3 runs to 16 residues. The V gene lost 3 bases and the J gene lost 4 bases, with 15 bases spanning the gap. This chain's CDR3 is CASSFVTPGGNEKLFF. CDR3 DNA: TGTGCCAGCAGCTTTGTTACCCCCGGGGGTAATGAAAAACTGTTTTTT.

This clone was seen once. The genes are TRBV29-1 and TRBJ2-3; D not resolved. With 7 bases removed from V and 1 base from J, the gap between germline ends came to 12 bases. This CDR3 contains 13 residues. The V gene's germline CDR1 is SQVTM and CDR2 ANQGSEA. The CDR3 protein is CSASSVGTDTQYF. The CDR3 region has the DNA TGCAGCGCTTCGTCCGTCGGCACAGATACGCAGTATTTT.

This chain uses TRBV7-2 with TRBJ2-5; TRBD1 might be the D (5 bases). Trimming removed 2 bases from V and 1 base from J, with 8 bases in between. Germline CDR1 reads SGHTA; CDR2 reads FQGNSA. There are 14 residues in the CDR3. For the CDR3, the DNA is TGTGCCAGCAGCTTATCCAGGGCCCAAGAGACCCAGTACTTC. Its translation is CASSLSRAQETQYF.

A word on this clone: This same CDR3 is encoded by further DNA sequences in the sample. The V gene is TRBV5-1, the J gene TRBJ2-1, with 9 positions matching TRBD2. The ends lost 4 bases at V and 0 bases at J; junction bases unmatched: 2. The germline CDR1 and CDR2 sequences are SGHRS and YFSETQ. CDR3 length: 15 residues. CDR3 loop: CASSLSGSSYNEQFF. CDR3 in DNA: TGCGCCAGCAGCCTTAGCGGGAGCTCCTACAATGAGCAGTTCTTC. Together with reference TRBV5-1 and TRBJ2-1, the CDR3 gives the full variable domain: KAGVTQTPRYLIKTRGQQVTLSCSPISGHRSVSWYQQTPGQGLQFLFEYFSETQRNKGNFPGRFSGRQFSNSRSEMNVSTLELGDSALYLCASSLSGSSYNEQFFGPGTRLTVL.

The chain has TRBV9 and TRBJ2-1; TRBD2 aligns across 8 bases. Germline V CDR1 and CDR2: SGDLS, YYNGEE. The CDR3 extends over 15 amino acids. V dropped 1 base and J dropped 6; count of bases not matched to a gene: 6. CDR3 amino acids: CASSVTLADTNEQFF. The CDR3 coding sequence is TGTGCCAGCAGCGTAACACTAGCGGATACCAATGAGCAGTTCTTC.

This clone was counted only a few times. The chain combines TRBV4-3 with TRBJ2-7; maybe TRBD2 (5 bases). The CDR3 extends over 12 amino acids. The germline V and J ends were trimmed by 1 base and 7 bases, with 8 bases remaining between them. CDR1 and CDR2 (germline): LGHNA, YSLEER. The CDR3 DNA reads as TGCGCCAGCAGCCAAGGGTCGGGGGAGCAGTACTTC. Its protein is CASSQGSGEQYF.

For this clone: The same CDR3 also results from other DNA sequences found in this sample. The V gene is TRBV18, the J gene TRBJ2-7; TRBD2 aligns across 8 bases. This CDR3 is 13 amino acids long. V lost 2 bases and J lost 4; bases outside the gene matches: 1. In germline, CDR1 is KGHSH, CDR2 LQKENI. The CDR3 is CASSPSGSYEQYF. The CDR3 nucleotides are TGTGCCAGCTCACCAAGCGGGAGTTACGAGCAGTACTTC.

The chain couples TRBV2 to TRBJ1-1; possible D gene TRBD1, 6 bases. The CDR3 is made up of 15 amino acids. CDR1 and CDR2 (germline): SNHLY, FYNNEI. Trimming cost V 2 bases and J 4 bases, with 14 bases left between them. The CDR3 nucleotides read TGTGCCAGCAGTGAATTGGGGGGGGGCCGCACTGAAGCTTTCTTT. This codes for CASSELGGGRTEAFF. The full variable domain, in which reference TRBV2 and TRBJ1-1 provide the parts outside the CDR3, is EPEVTQTPSHQVTQMGQEVILRCVPISNHLYFYWYRQILGQKVEFLVSFYNNEISEKSEIFDDQFSVERPDGSNFTLKIRSTKLEDSAMYFCASSELGGGRTEAFFGQGTRLTVV.

The chain uses TRBV27 and TRBJ2-1; 15 positions agree with TRBD2. The junction had 8 bases not matched to a gene; V was cut back by 5 bases and J by 9 bases. Germline V gene lookup returns CDR1 MNHEY and CDR2 SMNVEV (reference sequence). The CDR3 is 16 residues long. CDR3 in DNA: TGTGCCAGCAGTCTCAGGACTAGCGGGGGGGCCGGTGAGCAGTTCTTC. The encoded protein is CASSLRTSGGAGEQFF.

This chain joins TRBV21-1 and TRBJ1-2; the table's D call, TRBD1, has no DNA check behind it. TRBV21-1 is flagged as a pseudogene. The CDR3 spans 15 residues. Here the CDR3 reads CASSSRTGTNYGYTF. The CDR3 coding sequence is TGTGCCAGCAGCAGCAGGACAGGGACTAACTATGGCTACACCTTC.

A single count supports this clone. The DNA for the CDR3 is TGTGCCAGCAGCCAAGATACAAGGAGTCCCTATGGCTACACCTTC. Translated, it gives CASSQDTRSPYGYTF. This chain joins TRBV14 and TRBJ1-2; the D is unclear. Trimming took off 0 bases at V and 4 bases at J, with 12 bases between the two ends. Germline CDR1 reads SGHDN; CDR2 reads FVKESK. The CDR3 consists of 15 residues.

The chain combines TRBV29-1 with TRBJ2-3; 10 bases align to TRBD1. Trimming at V came to 6 bases and at J to 1 base, leaving 7 bases not matched to a gene. The germline V gene has CDR1 SQVTM and CDR2 ANQGSEA. CDR3 length equals 15 residues. The CDR3 DNA reads as TGCAGCGTGGATGGGACAGGGGACCGCACAGATACGCAGTATTTT. Translating it yields CSVDGTGDRTDTQYF.

V gene TRBV2 combines with J gene TRBJ2-5; 7 bases align to TRBD2. V lost 5 bases, J lost 5 bases, and 11 bases stayed unmatched. Germline V gene lookup returns CDR1 SNHLY and CDR2 FYNNEI. The length of the CDR3 is 15 residues. This chain's CDR3 is CASSLARLAVETQYF. The CDR3 bases are TGTGCCAGCAGTCTGGCACGACTAGCTGTTGAGACCCAGTACTTC.

V gene TRBV27 combines with J gene TRBJ1-4; perhaps TRBD1 as D (5 bases). The V end was cut by 5 bases, the J end by 8 bases, with 15 bases between. This CDR3 is built from 14 residues. CDR1 MNHEY and CDR2 SMNVEV come from the germline V gene (reference sequence). The CDR3 DNA reads as TGTGCCAGCAGTCCCCGCCCAAGGGGCGAAAAACTGTTTTTT. It translates to CASSPRPRGEKLFF.

The chain joins TRBV29-1 to TRBJ2-3; weak D call: TRBD1 (6 bases). Trimming removed 6 bases from V and 4 bases from J, with 11 bases in between. This CDR3 comprises 12 residues. Per the germline V gene, CDR1 is SQVTM and CDR2 is ANQGSEA. CDR3 nucleotides: TGCAGCGTAACGGACAGATCAGATACGCAGTATTTT. This sequence encodes CSVTDRSDTQYF.

In DNA form, the CDR3 reads TGCAGCGTTGAGGCAATCCGGGGGACTGAAGCTTTCTTT. Translation: CSVEAIRGTEAFF. This rearrangement joins TRBV29-1 to TRBJ1-1, with TRBD1 as a possible D gene (5 bases). CDR3 length: 13 residues. V gave up 3 bases and J gave up 5 bases, with 13 bases separating them. Germline CDR1 reads SQVTM; CDR2 reads ANQGSEA.

This clone turned up a few times. The rearrangement links TRBV2 to TRBJ2-7; TRBD2 agrees at 9 bases. The V and J ends lost 7 bases and 5 bases, in that order; junction bases with no gene match: 9. The CDR3 runs to 14 residues. Germline V CDR1 and CDR2: SNHLY, FYNNEI. The CDR3 region has the DNA TGTGCCAGCAAAACCGGGACTAGCAGGAACGAGCAGTACTTC. Protein product: CASKTGTSRNEQYF.

The V call is TRBV5-5, the J call TRBJ1-5, with 7 bases identical to TRBD1. The junction had 12 bases not matched to a gene; V was cut back by 5 bases and J by 4 bases. Germline assignment: CDR1 SGHKS and CDR2 YYEKEE (reference sequence). The CDR3 is 16 amino acids. This CDR3 is CASRFGTATTNQPQHF. The CDR3 coding sequence is TGTGCCAGCAGGTTTGGGACAGCTACGACGAATCAGCCCCAGCATTTT. Full variable domain (missing parts from reference TRBV5-5 and TRBJ1-5): DAGVTQSPTHLIKTRGQQVTLRCSPISGHKSVSWYQQVLGQGPQFIFQYYEKEERGRGNFPDRFSARQFPNYSSELNVNALLLGDSALYLCASRFGTATTNQPQHFGDGTRLSIL.

The chain combines TRBV19 with TRBJ1-2; D gene uncertain. CDR3 length: 12 amino acids. Germline V CDR1 and CDR2: LNHDA, SQIVND (reference sequence). V lost 5 bases, J lost 8 bases, and 12 bases lay in between. CDR3 in amino acids: CASSAPPAGYTF. Written as DNA, the CDR3 is TGTGCCAGTAGTGCCCCCCCCGCGGGCTACACCTTC.

The chain is built from TRBV5-6 and TRBJ2-7; a possible D gene is TRBD2 (6 bases). The CDR3 is made up of 13 amino acids. V dropped 4 bases and J dropped 12 bases, with 20 bases sitting between them. Germline V gene data show CDR1 as SGHDT and CDR2 as YYEEEE. The CDR3, as DNA: TGTGCCAGCAGCGTCCTAGCGAATCCGAGCACGTACTTC. As protein: CASSVLANPSTYF.